The clone carrying this T cell receptor (beta chain) occurred a few times. Its antigen remains unidentified. The data are from a study of T cells in Graves' hyperthyroidism and ophthalmopathy. Overall study results and limits: Blood shared most expanded thyroid clonotypes above 0.001. For ophthalmopathy, model prediction preceded onset by a median about six months.

Graves' hyperthyroidism showing no ophthalmopathy progression within 18 months was considered stable. Participants, patients aged 18 to 65, had newly diagnosed hyperthyroidism with a duration under 2 months. Researchers took RNA transcripts and amplified the TCR beta CDR3 regions from them. HTBI primers drove first-round RT-PCR of the TCR CDR3. TCRdb processed the multiplex PCR reads anew with MiXCR; each CDR3 protein has one entry. The sample gives 300,000 to 350,000 distinct CDR3 sequences, roughly 14% of which show up once; approximately 25% is in the top ten. This CDR3 has 14 residues. Germline values: CDR1 MNHEY, CDR2 SVGEGT. After removal of 10 bases from V and 8 bases from J, the junction contained 12 bases not matched to a gene.

The gene calls are TRBV6-2 or TRBV6-3 and TRBJ2-3; 10 bases are a match to TRBD2. Sequencing was carried out using blood. The sequence was collected from a young woman with Graves' hyperthyroidism. The CDR3 DNA sequence: TGTGCCACCTCCGGCCTAGCGGGAGTGAGTACGCAGTATTTT. Protein: CATSGLAGVSTQYF.